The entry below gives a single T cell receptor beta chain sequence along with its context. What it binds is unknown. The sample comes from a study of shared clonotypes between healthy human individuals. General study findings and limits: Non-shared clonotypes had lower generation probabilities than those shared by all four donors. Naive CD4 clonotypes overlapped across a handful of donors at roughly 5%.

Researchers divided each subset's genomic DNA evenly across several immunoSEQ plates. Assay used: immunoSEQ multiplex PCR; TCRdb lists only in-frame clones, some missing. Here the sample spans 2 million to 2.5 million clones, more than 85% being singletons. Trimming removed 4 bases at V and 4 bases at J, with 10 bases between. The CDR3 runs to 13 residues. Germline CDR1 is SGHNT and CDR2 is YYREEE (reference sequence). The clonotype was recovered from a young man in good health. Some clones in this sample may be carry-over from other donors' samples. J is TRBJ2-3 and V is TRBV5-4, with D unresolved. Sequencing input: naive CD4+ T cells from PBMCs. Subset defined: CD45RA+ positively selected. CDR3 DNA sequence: TGTGCCAGCAGCGGAGTGGCAGCAGATACGCAGTATTTT. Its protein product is CASSGVAADTQYF. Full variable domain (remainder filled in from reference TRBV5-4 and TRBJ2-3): ETGVTQSPTHLIKTRGQQVTLRCSSQSGHNTVSWYQQALGQGPQFIFQYYREEENGRGNFPPRFSGLQFPNYSSELNVNALELDDSALYLCASSGVAADTQYFGPGTRLTVL.